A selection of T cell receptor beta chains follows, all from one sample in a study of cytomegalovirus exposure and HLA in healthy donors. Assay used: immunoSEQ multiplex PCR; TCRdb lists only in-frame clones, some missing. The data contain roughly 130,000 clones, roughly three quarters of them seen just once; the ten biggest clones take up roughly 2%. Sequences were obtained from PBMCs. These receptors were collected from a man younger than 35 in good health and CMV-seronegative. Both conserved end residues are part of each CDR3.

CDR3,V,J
CASSRQGVLTEAFF,TRBV6-5,TRBJ1-1
CAWSMPGSFNQPQHF,TRBV30,TRBJ1-5
CASSLLGGDEKLFF,TRBV5-6,TRBJ1-4
CASSPGGLGTDTQYF,TRBV6-1,TRBJ2-3
CASSLEAGEQYF,TRBV7-9,TRBJ2-7
CATSIERSQKLNEQFF,TRBV15,TRBJ2-1
CASSPDRMNTEAFF,TRBV18,TRBJ1-1
CASSLAGTATYEQYF,TRBV7-2,TRBJ2-7
CASSLAGSQYYGYTF,TRBV11-3,TRBJ1-2
CASSGTGVAGELFF,TRBV7-9,TRBJ2-2
CASSPWGQGNTEAFF,TRBV7-9,TRBJ1-1
CASSIKKDSNTEAFF,TRBV19,TRBJ1-1
CASSTRSGKGDTQYF,TRBV7-9,TRBJ2-3
CASSPSGYGSSYNEQFF,TRBV7-3,TRBJ2-1
CASSVEGRTQYF,TRBV9,TRBJ2-5